Listed here is a single T cell receptor beta chain. Its antigen is still unknown. After removal of 4 bases from V and 3 bases from J, the junction contained 6 bases not matched to a gene. Germline V gene data show CDR1 as SGHVS and CDR2 as FQNEAQ. The CDR3 runs 16 residues. Researchers report isolating at least 6 million PBMCs per sample. This entry is derived from a study of blood T cells in healthy people across ages. Study-level findings and limits: Long-lived donors carried more naive CD4+ cells and greater diversity than aged donors.

Primed by a sample-barcoded 5' primer and a J-beta primer mix, a second PCR proceeded for 7 to 11 cycles. TCRdb fed the 5' RACE reads into MiXCR, producing one record per CDR3 protein. The table records around 1,100,000 distinct CDR3 sequences, roughly two fifths of them present only once. V is TRBV7-8 and J is TRBJ1-5, with 10 bases aligning to TRBD1. This receptor was identified in a young man in good health. The specimen was blood. This CDR3 reads CASSSGTGEINQPQHF. CDR3 bases: TGTGCCAGCAGCTCCGGGACAGGGGAAATCAATCAGCCCCAGCATTTT.